These 25 T cell receptor beta chains were all obtained from the same sample, sequenced in a study of CD8+ T cells in alopecia areata. The sequencing template was cDNA reverse transcribed from extracted RNA. Sequencing was performed with immunoSEQ multiplex PCR; in TCRdb, only in-frame clones are kept and a portion is missing. The data show more than 200,000 clones, with approximately 45% seen just once and over 2% held by the top ten. The treatment here: oral pan-JAK inhibitor, 5-10 mg twice daily. The starting material was CD4+ T cells sorted from blood, obtained at roughly week 38, from a patient treated with tofacitinib. These receptors all come from a human donor with alopecia areata.

The chain employs TRBV9 and TRBJ2-7; possible D gene TRBD1, 6 bases. The V gene's germline CDR1 is SGDLS and CDR2 YYNGEE. Trimming shortened V by 0 bases and J by 6 bases, and 13 bases separated the two germline ends. This CDR3 is 14 amino acids long. The CDR3 sequence is CASSVDTGFREQYF. CDR3 coding DNA: TGTGCCAGCAGCGTAGATACAGGGTTCCGCGAGCAGTACTTC. Looking up the rest from reference TRBV9 and TRBJ2-7 gives the full variable domain: DSGVTQTPKHLITATGQRVTLRCSPRSGDLSVYWYQQSLDQGLQFLIQYYNGEERAKGNILERFSAQQFPDLHSELNLSSLELGDSALYFCASSVDTGFREQYFGPGTRLTVT.

This clone was found a few times. The rearrangement uses TRBV25-1 and TRBJ2-1, with 8 bases identical to TRBD2. The J segment lost 2 bases and the V segment lost 2 bases, leaving 5 bases of the junction unmatched. Germline V gene sequence: CDR1 MGHDK, CDR2 SYGVNS. The CDR3 has 16 amino acids. The CDR3 DNA reads as TGTGCCAGCAGTGAAGATAGCGGGAATACCTACAATGAGCAGTTCTTC. Translated, it gives CASSEDSGNTYNEQFF.

This chain joins TRBV30 and TRBJ2-7; 8 nucleotides agree with TRBD1. J lost 4 bases, V lost 4 bases, and 9 bases had no gene match. This CDR3 has 14 residues. Per germline, CDR1 GTSNPN and CDR2 SVGIG (reference sequence). In DNA, the CDR3 is TGTGCCTGGAAAGGACCGGACAGGGTTTACGAGCAGTACTTC. Protein product: CAWKGPDRVYEQYF.

The gene calls are TRBV5-1 and TRBJ1-1; no reliable D call. The CDR3 sequence is 16 residues long. Germline V lookup: CDR1 SGHRS, CDR2 YFSETQ. With 0 bases removed from V and 11 bases from J, the gap between germline ends came to 23 bases. The chain's CDR3 is CASSLDSEGQVWEAFF. The CDR3 DNA is TGCGCCAGCAGCTTGGACTCAGAGGGCCAAGTCTGGGAGGCTTTCTTT.

This chain connects TRBV19 to TRBJ2-1; TRBD2 matches at 7 bases. Germline CDR1 reads LNHDA; CDR2 reads SQIVND (reference sequence). The trim removed 10 bases at V and 8 bases at J, leaving 11 bases unmatched. CDR3 length: 13 residues. CDR3 nucleotide sequence: TGTGCCACGTCTAGCGGCCATGGCGATGAGCAGTTCTTC. Translated: CATSSGHGDEQFF.

This clone was counted only a few times. The V gene is TRBV27, the J gene TRBJ2-3, with D perhaps TRBD1 (5 bases). The V end was cut by 6 bases, the J end by 2 bases, with 12 bases between. Germline V gene lookup returns CDR1 MNHEY and CDR2 SMNVEV (reference sequence). The length of the CDR3 is 14 residues. Here the CDR3 DNA reads TGTGCCAGCAGCCTAGGGGCAGCCACAGATACGCAGTATTTT. Its protein is CASSLGAATDTQYF.

The genes are TRBV20-1 and TRBJ2-1; D is perhaps TRBD2 (6 bases). V lost 3 bases and J lost 6, with 6 bases in between. This CDR3 region has 11 residues. Germline CDR1 and CDR2: DFQATT and SNEGSKA (reference sequence). The CDR3 DNA sequence: TGCAGTGCTAGGGGAGGCAATGAGCAGTTCTTC. Encoded protein: CSARGGNEQFF.

The chain links TRBV29-1 to TRBJ2-3; D uncertain. The CDR3 extends over 9 amino acids. V was pared by 5 bases and J by 12 bases, with 9 bases between. Germline V gives CDR1 SQVTM, CDR2 ANQGSEA. CDR3 loop: CSVSPPQYF. Written as DNA, the CDR3 is TGCAGCGTTTCCCCCCCCCAGTATTTT.

J is TRBJ1-1 and V is TRBV30, with TRBD1 matching over 11 bases. CDR1 is GTSNPN, CDR2 SVGIG, per germline (reference sequence). The CDR3 has 15 residues. V lost 3 bases, J lost 2 bases, and 5 bases stayed unmatched. The CDR3 region is CAWSPGQGGNTEAFF. CDR3 in DNA: TGTGCCTGGAGCCCGGGACAGGGGGGAAACACTGAAGCTTTCTTT.

This clone was seen a few times. The chain couples TRBV11-2 to TRBJ2-7; D not certain. The V gene lost 2 bases and the J gene lost 6 bases, with 11 bases spanning the gap. The CDR3 has 13 amino acids. The germline V gene has CDR1 SGHAT and CDR2 FQNNGV. CDR3 loop: CASSLSYSGEQYF. In DNA form, the CDR3 reads TGTGCCAGCAGCTTAAGCTACAGTGGCGAGCAGTACTTC.

The table lists this clone with a few counts. J is TRBJ2-1 and V is TRBV11-2; D uncertain. Trimming removed 3 bases at V and 6 bases at J, with 15 bases between. From germline, CDR1 is SGHAT and CDR2 FQNNGV. The CDR3 runs 15 residues. CDR3 region: CASSLTELPGNEQFF. CDR3 bases: TGTGCCAGCAGCTTGACGGAACTACCGGGCAATGAGCAGTTCTTC.

This clone was seen only a few times. The gene calls are TRBV30 and TRBJ2-3; TRBD2 matches at 11 bases. Trimming at V came to 1 base and at J to 9 bases, leaving 9 bases not matched to a gene. The CDR3 runs 15 residues. From germline, CDR1 is GTSNPN and CDR2 SVGIG (reference sequence). DNA for the CDR3: TGTGCCTGGAGTGATAGTAGCGGGAGGGCCGCGACGCAGTATTTT. Translated: CAWSDSSGRAATQYF. Looking up the rest from reference TRBV30 and TRBJ2-3 gives the full variable domain: SQTIHQWPATLVQPVGSPLSLECTVEGTSNPNLYWYRQAAGRGLQLLFYSVGIGQISSEVPQNLSASRPQDRQFILSSKKLLLSDSGFYLCAWSDSSGRAATQYFGPGTRLTVL.

The chain has TRBV5-1 and TRBJ2-7; tentatively, D is TRBD2 (6 bases). The CDR3 spans 16 residues. V lost 4 bases and J 3 bases, leaving 20 bases between the germline ends. Germline CDR1 is SGHRS and CDR2 is YFSETQ. CDR3 nucleotides: TGCGCCAGCAGCAATACCTACCGGGACTCGAACTACGAGCAGTACTTC. As protein: CASSNTYRDSNYEQYF.

The chain is built from TRBV27 and TRBJ2-7, with 8 bases aligning to TRBD1. Germline V gene data show CDR1 as MNHEY and CDR2 as SMNVEV (reference sequence). The CDR3 consists of 13 residues. J was trimmed by 2 bases and V by 6 bases; bases with no gene match: 3. CDR3 protein: CASRGTGTYEQYF. The CDR3 DNA reads as TGTGCCAGCAGAGGGACAGGAACCTACGAGCAGTACTTC.

This clone was recorded a few times. This chain connects TRBV11-2 to TRBJ2-1; TRBD1 matches at 9 bases. The CDR3 consists of 15 residues. Germline assignment: CDR1 SGHAT and CDR2 FQNNGV. Trimming at V came to 5 bases and at J to 8 bases, leaving 10 bases not matched to a gene. DNA of the CDR3: TGTGCCAGCAGCAAGATGGGACAGGGTGGCGATGAGCAGTTCTTC. This encodes CASSKMGQGGDEQFF.

This clone has a handful of counts. This chain joins TRBV29-1 and TRBJ2-1, with D possibly matching TRBD2 (6 bases). Germline CDR1 SQVTM, CDR2 ANQGSEA. The ends were cut back, 6 bases at V and 3 bases at J, with 15 bases in the middle. There are 14 residues in the CDR3. In DNA form, the CDR3 reads TGCAGCGTACGGAGGGAGGTTAACTACAATGAGCAGTTCTTC. Its translation is CSVRREVNYNEQFF.

The chain links TRBV5-1 to TRBJ1-1; D gene unclear. Germline-derived CDR1 and CDR2 are SGHRS and YFSETQ. The CDR3 loop spans 15 amino acids. Deletions cut 0 bases from V and 0 bases from J, with 9 bases between. The CDR3 here is CASSLEGSLNTEAFF. In DNA, the CDR3 is TGCGCCAGCAGCTTGGAAGGCAGTCTGAACACTGAAGCTTTCTTT.

This clone has just a few counts. The chain combines TRBV28 with TRBJ2-4, with D maybe TRBD2 (6 bases). Looked up from germline, CDR1 is MDHEN and CDR2 is SYDVKM. CDR3 length: 14 amino acids. Trimming shortened V by 7 bases and J by 9 bases, and 19 bases separated the two germline ends. CDR3 in amino acids: CASNIADKKAIQYF. The DNA of the CDR3 is TGTGCCAGCAACATAGCGGACAAAAAGGCCATTCAGTACTTC.

The chain has TRBV30 and TRBJ2-5; D not resolved. The V gene's germline CDR1 is GTSNPN and CDR2 SVGIG (reference sequence). The length of the CDR3 is 13 residues. V dropped 3 bases and J dropped 3 bases, with 11 bases sitting between them. The CDR3 region has the DNA TGTGCCTGGAGGTCCAACAGAAAAGAGACCCAGTACTTC. Encoded protein: CAWRSNRKETQYF. The full variable domain, in which reference TRBV30 and TRBJ2-5 provide the parts outside the CDR3, is SQTIHQWPATLVQPVGSPLSLECTVEGTSNPNLYWYRQAAGRGLQLLFYSVGIGQISSEVPQNLSASRPQDRQFILSSKKLLLSDSGFYLCAWRSNRKETQYFGPGTRLLVL.

V gene TRBV4-3 combines with J gene TRBJ1-1; tentatively, D is TRBD1 (5 bases). The CDR3 runs 14 residues. Between the trimmed V and J ends, which lost 5 bases and 7 bases, there was a span of 17 bases. Per germline, CDR1 LGHNA and CDR2 YSLEER. The CDR3 protein is CASSEYRGSGEAFF. Here the CDR3 DNA reads TGCGCCAGCAGCGAGTATCGGGGGTCTGGTGAAGCTTTCTTT.

The chain links TRBV27 to TRBJ2-7, with 12 bases lining up with TRBD2. The CDR3 consists of 14 residues. V shed 5 bases, J shed 3 bases, and the junction held 2 bases outside the gene matches. Germline V gene data show CDR1 as MNHEY and CDR2 as SMNVEV (reference sequence). This chain's CDR3 is CASSMTSGGYEQYF. The CDR3 DNA reads as TGTGCCAGCAGTATGACTAGCGGGGGCTACGAGCAGTACTTC.

Only a few counts were recorded for this clone. This chain connects TRBV29-1 to TRBJ2-5; 7 bases line up with TRBD2. Germline CDR1 reads SQVTM; CDR2 reads ANQGSEA. The CDR3 length is 13 residues. The J segment lost 2 bases and the V segment lost 3 bases, leaving 3 bases of the junction unmatched. CDR3 DNA: TGCAGCGTTGATGCCGGGAGGCAAGAGACCCAGTACTTC. It translates to CSVDAGRQETQYF.

This clone has more than one count but fewer than ten. The chain is built from TRBV4-3 and TRBJ1-4; the D gene is possibly TRBD1 (6 bases). Germline V gives CDR1 LGHNA, CDR2 YSLEER. Trimming pared 4 bases from V and 7 bases from J, leaving 13 bases between. The CDR3 is made up of 14 amino acids. For the CDR3, the DNA is TGCGCCAGCAGCCTAGGCAGGGGTGGTGAAAAACTGTTTTTT. This codes for CASSLGRGGEKLFF.

The chain employs TRBV11-2 and TRBJ2-3; D is unresolved. The CDR3 spans 13 residues. Germline-derived CDR1 and CDR2 are SGHAT and FQNNGV. Trimming removed 4 bases from V and 11 bases from J, with 16 bases in between. CDR3: CASSSPSTSRQYF. The CDR3 DNA follows: TGTGCCAGCAGCTCCCCCTCCACCTCCCGGCAGTATTTT.

V is TRBV5-6 and J is TRBJ2-7, with D maybe TRBD2 (5 bases). The ends were cut back, 4 bases at V and 4 bases at J, with 9 bases in the middle. Germline-derived CDR1 and CDR2 are SGHDT and YYEEEE. The length of the CDR3 is 12 residues. The DNA for the CDR3 is TGTGCCAGCAGCCTCACTAGATACGAGCAGTACTTC. This gives the protein CASSLTRYEQYF. The whole variable domain, filled in from reference TRBV5-6 and TRBJ2-7, reads DAGVTQSPTHLIKTRGQQVTLRCSPKSGHDTVSWYQQALGQGPQFIFQYYEEEERQRGNFPDRFSGHQFPNYSSELNVNALLLGDSALYLCASSLTRYEQYFGPGTRLTVT.